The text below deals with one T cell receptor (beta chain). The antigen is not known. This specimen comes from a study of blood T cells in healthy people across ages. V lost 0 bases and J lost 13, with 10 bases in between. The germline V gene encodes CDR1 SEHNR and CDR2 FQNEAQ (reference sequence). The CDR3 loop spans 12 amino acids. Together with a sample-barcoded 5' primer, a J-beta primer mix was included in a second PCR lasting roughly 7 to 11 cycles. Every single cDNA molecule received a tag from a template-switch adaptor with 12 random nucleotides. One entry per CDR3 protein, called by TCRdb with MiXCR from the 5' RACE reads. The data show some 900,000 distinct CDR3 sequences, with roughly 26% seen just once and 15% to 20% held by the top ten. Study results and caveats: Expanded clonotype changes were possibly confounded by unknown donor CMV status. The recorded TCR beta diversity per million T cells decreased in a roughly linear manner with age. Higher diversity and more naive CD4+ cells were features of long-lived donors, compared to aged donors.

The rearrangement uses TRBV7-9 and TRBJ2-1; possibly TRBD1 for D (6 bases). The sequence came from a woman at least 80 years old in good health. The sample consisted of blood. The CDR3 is CASSLAQGRQFF. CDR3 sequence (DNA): TGTGCCAGCAGCTTAGCGCAGGGGCGTCAGTTCTTC.